The 9 T cell receptor beta chains listed next were all sequenced from one sample in a study of blood T cell repertoires in COVID-19. TCRdb keeps only in-frame clones here, not all; method: immunoSEQ multiplex PCR. The table has 200,000 to 300,000 clones, more than 70% seen once; the top ten hold approximately 6%. The specimen sequenced was peripheral blood. These TCRs come from a woman aged 30 to 39 with COVID-19, enrolled during active disease.

The J gene is TRBJ1-2, the V gene TRBV5-1; the match to TRBD1 covers 7 bases. J lost 4 bases, V lost 5 bases, and 8 bases had no gene match. CDR3 length: 14 residues. Germline-derived CDR1 and CDR2 are SGHRS and YFSETQ. The CDR3 spells CASSFTGEAYGYTF. In DNA form, the CDR3 reads TGCGCCAGCAGTTTTACAGGGGAGGCCTATGGCTACACCTTC.

The V and J genes are TRBV6-5 and TRBJ1-2; D is uncertain. The CDR3 has 12 residues. With 6 bases removed from V and 7 bases from J, the gap between germline ends came to 12 bases. Germline V gene data show CDR1 as MNHEY and CDR2 as SVGAGI. The CDR3: CASRSILGGYTF. CDR3 nucleotide sequence: TGTGCCAGCAGGTCGATACTAGGTGGCTACACCTTC.

There are a few counts of this clone. The chain links TRBV4-1 to TRBJ1-5, with 7 bases matching TRBD1. Germline loops: CDR1 MGHRA, CDR2 YSYEKL. The V segment lost 0 bases and the J segment 1 base; nucleotides outside the gene matches: 3. The length of the CDR3 is 16 residues. The CDR3 region is CASSQDSGGSNQPQHF. The CDR3 region has the DNA TGCGCCAGCAGCCAAGACTCAGGGGGAAGCAATCAGCCCCAGCATTTT.

V and J are TRBV5-4 and TRBJ1-4; the D gene is possibly TRBD1 (6 bases). Germline CDR1 is SGHNT and CDR2 is YYREEE (reference sequence). Trimming pared 5 bases from V and 8 bases from J, leaving 13 bases between. This CDR3 is 13 amino acids long. CDR3 sequence (DNA): TGTGCCAGCAGGGACAGCCTTTCCGAAAAACTGTTTTTT. It yields the protein CASRDSLSEKLFF.

The chain has TRBV5-1 and TRBJ1-6, with D tentatively TRBD1 (5 bases). Trimming stripped 4 bases from V and 8 bases from J, with 16 bases between. The CDR3 sequence is 15 residues long. Germline CDR1 is SGHRS and CDR2 is YFSETQ. The CDR3 protein is CASSPREGTDSPLHF. The CDR3 DNA reads TGCGCCAGCAGCCCCAGGGAGGGTACCGATTCACCCCTCCACTTT.

The chain has TRBV6-1 and TRBJ2-7, with a tentative D call TRBD1 (6 bases). V lost 1 base to trimming and J lost 3 bases, with 10 bases between them. CDR3 length: 14 amino acids. Germline V gene data show CDR1 as MNHNS and CDR2 as SASEGT. CDR3 protein: CASSEVQGIYEQYV. In DNA form, the CDR3 reads TGTGCCAGCAGTGAAGTTCAGGGGATCTACGAGCAGTACGTC.

The chain recombines TRBV5-1 with TRBJ1-5, with D unclear. Germline V gene data show CDR1 as SGHRS and CDR2 as YFSETQ. There are 15 residues in the CDR3. The V end was cut by 7 bases, the J end by 0 bases, with 14 bases between. CDR3 in amino acids: CASRRDGYSNQPQHF. CDR3 in DNA: TGCGCCAGCCGACGAGACGGGTATAGCAATCAGCCCCAGCATTTT.

The chain joins TRBV7-9 to TRBJ1-5; D is possibly TRBD1 (6 bases). Germline CDR1 and CDR2: SEHNR and FQNEAQ (reference sequence). There are 15 residues in the CDR3. Trimming pared 1 base from V and 3 bases from J, leaving 10 bases between. CDR3 region: CASSLDREYNQPQHF. In DNA form, the CDR3 reads TGTGCCAGCAGCTTAGACAGGGAGTACAATCAGCCCCAGCATTTT. Full variable domain (outside the CDR3, taken from reference TRBV7-9 and TRBJ1-5): DTGVSQNPRHKITKRGQNVTFRCDPISEHNRLYWYRQTLGQGPEFLTYFQNEAQLEKSRLLSDRFSAERPKGSFSTLEIQRTEQGDSAMYLCASSLDREYNQPQHFGDGTRLSIL.

CDR3 nucleotides: TGTGCCAGCAGCCAAGATGCGTCTCCTTGCGGGGGGGCCGCAGATACGCAGTATTTT. Translating it yields CASSQDASPCGGAADTQYF. The chain joins TRBV3-1 (or the pseudogene TRBV3-2) to TRBJ2-3; TRBD2 matches at 9 bases. The CDR3 covers 19 residues. The germline CDR1 and CDR2 sequences are LGHDT and YNNKEL (reference sequence). The ends lost 0 bases at V and 4 bases at J; junction bases unmatched: 14.